This TCR beta chain is from a study of T cells after yellow fever vaccination. Whole-study context: With SMART-Seq v4 Ultra Low Input, the fractions containing low cell numbers were prepared.

The 5'RACE template-switching step produced TCR cDNA and added a universal primer site and UMIs. TCRdb re-derived calls from the 5' RACE reads in MiXCR, one entry per CDR3 protein. The sample includes 500,000 to 700,000 distinct CDR3 sequences, 19% seen only once; the top ten take roughly an eighth. The source of this sequence is a young man who received the YFV17D yellow fever vaccine. This sample comprised PBMCs, obtained 15 days after the yellow fever booster vaccination.

The DNA of the CDR3 is TGCGCCAGCAGCCAAACCCCAGGGACAGCCTCCTACGAGCAGTACTTC. Amino acid sequence: CASSQTPGTASYEQYF. The rearrangement joins TRBV4-3 to TRBJ2-7; 7 bases line up with TRBD1. J gave up 0 bases and V 2 bases, and 7 bases lay outside the gene matches. The CDR3 loop spans 16 amino acids. Germline V CDR1 and CDR2: LGHNA, YSLEER.